This T cell receptor (beta chain) was sequenced for a study of blood T cell repertoires in COVID-19. The V segment lost 6 bases and the J segment 0 bases; nucleotides outside the gene matches: 2. The CDR3 covers 14 residues. Per germline, CDR1 MNHEY and CDR2 SMNVEV (reference sequence). Data came from immunoSEQ multiplex PCR; TCRdb stores just in-frame clones and leaves some out. The data show roughly 230,000 clones, 80% to 85% seen once. This receptor was taken from a man aged 50 or older who had recovered from COVID-19. The V gene is TRBV27, the J gene TRBJ2-1; 7 positions agree with TRBD1. What was sequenced was PBMCs or T cells enriched from blood (not recorded which). The CDR3 protein is CASSDRASYNEQFF. The CDR3 DNA sequence: TGTGCCAGCAGCGACAGGGCCTCCTACAATGAGCAGTTCTTC.